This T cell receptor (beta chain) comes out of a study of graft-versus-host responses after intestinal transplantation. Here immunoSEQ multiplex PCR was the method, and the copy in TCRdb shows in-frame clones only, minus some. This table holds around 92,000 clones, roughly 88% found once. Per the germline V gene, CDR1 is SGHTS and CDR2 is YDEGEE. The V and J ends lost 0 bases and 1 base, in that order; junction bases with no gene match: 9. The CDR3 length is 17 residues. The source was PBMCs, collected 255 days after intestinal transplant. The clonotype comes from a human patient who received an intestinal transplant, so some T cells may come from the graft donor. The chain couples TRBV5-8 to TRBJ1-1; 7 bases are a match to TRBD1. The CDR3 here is CASSLATGARGNTEAFF. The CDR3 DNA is TGTGCCAGCAGCTTGGCCACAGGGGCGCGGGGGAACACTGAAGCTTTCTTT.